This TCR beta chain appears in the sequencing data of a study of blood T cells in healthy people across ages. Combining a sample-barcoded 5' primer with a J-beta primer mix, a second PCR ran for 7 to 11 cycles. TCRdb re-derived calls from the 5' RACE reads in MiXCR, one entry per CDR3 protein. Here the sample spans approximately 1.5 million distinct CDR3 sequences, about 31% being singletons. The specimen sequenced was blood. This TCR was sampled from a woman in her twenties or thirties in good health.

CDR3 in amino acids: CASSQEPGLAGGSNTGELFF. The CDR3 nucleotides read TGTGCCAGCAGCCAGGAACCGGGACTAGCGGGGGGTTCGAACACCGGGGAGCTGTTTTTT. The chain has TRBV3-1 and TRBJ2-2, with 15 bases lining up with TRBD2. The CDR3 length is 20 residues. CDR1 and CDR2 from the germline V gene are LGHDT and YNNKEL (reference sequence). The trim removed 3 bases at V and 0 bases at J, leaving 8 bases unmatched.